The 30 T cell receptor beta chains reported below all come from one sample, sequenced in a study of blood T cell repertoires in COVID-19. The method was immunoSEQ multiplex PCR; TCRdb's version includes in-frame clones alone and lacks a portion of them. This sample has some 100,000 clones, with 85% to 95% found just once. Specimen: peripheral blood. Receptors originate from a man between 45 and 60 years old with active COVID-19.

The V and J genes are TRBV2 and TRBJ2-3; TRBD2 agrees at 10 bases. This CDR3 is 16 amino acids long. The V and J ends lost 7 bases and 7 bases, in that order; junction bases with no gene match: 14. Germline lookup yields CDR1 SNHLY and CDR2 FYNNEI. The CDR3 DNA is TGTGCCAGCATACCACTAGCGGGACGACTTACGAATACGCAGTATTTT. Its translation: CASIPLAGRLTNTQYF.

The V gene is TRBV9, the J gene TRBJ2-1; D may be TRBD2 (5 bases). Per the germline V gene, CDR1 is SGDLS and CDR2 is YYNGEE. V shed 0 bases and J shed 0 bases, with 10 bases lying between them. The CDR3 is 16 residues long. The CDR3 coding sequence is TGTGCCAGCAGCGTAGTGGAGGAATACTCCTACAATGAGCAGTTCTTC. Protein: CASSVVEEYSYNEQFF.

This rearrangement joins TRBV19 to TRBJ1-2; 8 bases align to TRBD1. Germline V gene sequence: CDR1 LNHDA, CDR2 SQIVND (reference sequence). J lost 2 bases, V lost 3 bases, and 2 bases had no gene match. The CDR3 is 14 residues long. CDR3 sequence: CASSINRGNYGYTF. Here the CDR3 DNA reads TGTGCCAGTAGTATCAACAGGGGGAACTATGGCTACACCTTC.

The chain has TRBV5-1 and TRBJ2-1; 14 bases agree with TRBD2. The CDR3 covers 16 residues. J lost 5 bases, V lost 0 bases, and 1 base had no gene match. Germline assignment: CDR1 SGHRS and CDR2 YFSETQ. The CDR3 DNA is TGCGCCAGCAGCTTGGGACTAGCGGGAGGGGACAATGAGCAGTTCTTC. Translation gives CASSLGLAGGDNEQFF.

This chain uses TRBV19 with TRBJ2-1, with a possible D match to TRBD1 (5 bases). In germline, CDR1 is LNHDA, CDR2 SQIVND (reference sequence). The CDR3 extends over 14 amino acids. V shed 5 bases and J shed 10 bases, with 18 bases lying between them. The CDR3 sequence is CASSPISGSGEQFF. CDR3 DNA: TGTGCCAGTAGTCCAATCTCAGGGTCAGGGGAGCAGTTCTTC.

The chain has TRBV7-9 and TRBJ1-2, with D possibly TRBD1 on 5 matching bases. Germline loops: CDR1 SEHNR, CDR2 FQNEAQ (reference sequence). V shed 5 bases and J shed 4 bases, with 23 bases lying between them. The CDR3 extends over 17 amino acids. The CDR3 spells CASSADSPSFPPYGYTF. CDR3 DNA: TGTGCCAGCAGCGCAGACAGCCCGAGTTTCCCTCCCTATGGCTACACCTTC. Supplemented by reference TRBV7-9 and TRBJ1-2, the full variable domain reads DTGVSQNPRHKITKRGQNVTFRCDPISEHNRLYWYRQTLGQGPEFLTYFQNEAQLEKSRLLSDRFSAERPKGSFSTLEIQRTEQGDSAMYLCASSADSPSFPPYGYTFGSGTRLTVV.

The J gene is TRBJ2-1, the V gene TRBV7-7; 7 bases are a match to TRBD1. Germline CDR1 reads SSHAT; CDR2 reads FNYEAQ (reference sequence). The CDR3 contains 12 residues. The CDR3: CATSKGASEQFF. The CDR3 nucleotides are TGTGCTACCAGCAAGGGGGCCTCTGAGCAGTTCTTC.

The chain carries TRBV6-5 and TRBJ2-1, with 14 bases lining up with TRBD2. Germline V gives CDR1 MNHEY, CDR2 SVGAGI. This CDR3 contains 14 residues. V shed 6 bases and J 8 bases; nucleotides not matched to a gene: 3. The CDR3 coding sequence is TGTGCCAGCAGGACTAGCGGGAGGGGGGATGAGCAGTTCTTC. Encoded protein: CASRTSGRGDEQFF.

V and J are TRBV19 and TRBJ2-3; D possibly corresponds to TRBD1 (6 bases). This CDR3 is built from 13 residues. Germline V CDR1 and CDR2: LNHDA, SQIVND (reference sequence). V dropped 4 bases and J dropped 8 bases, with 13 bases sitting between them. The CDR3 DNA reads TGTGCCAGTAGTAGCAGGACAGTAGCTACGCAGTATTTT. It specifies CASSSRTVATQYF.

This clone was seen only once. The genes are TRBV19 and TRBJ1-1; no definite D call. The CDR3 covers 17 residues. Germline V gene sequence: CDR1 LNHDA, CDR2 SQIVND (reference sequence). Trimming shortened V by 5 bases and J by 1 base, and 20 bases separated the two germline ends. CDR3 region: CASSPARAGEGNTEAFF. For the CDR3, the DNA is TGTGCCAGTAGTCCCGCCCGGGCAGGCGAGGGGAACACTGAAGCTTTCTTT.

The genes are TRBV7-8 and TRBJ2-2, with D tentatively TRBD1 (6 bases). This CDR3 is built from 17 residues. V was clipped by 2 bases and J by 7 bases, with 20 bases between them. Germline values: CDR1 SGHVS, CDR2 FQNEAQ. Written as DNA, the CDR3 is TGTGCCAGCAGCTTATTTCGGGTAAAGACAGGCTACGGGGAGCTGTTTTTT. Translating gives CASSLFRVKTGYGELFF.

V gene TRBV5-1 combines with J gene TRBJ2-2, with 7 positions matching TRBD2. V lost 4 bases and J lost 1; bases outside the gene matches: 1. The CDR3 loop spans 14 amino acids. Looked up from germline, CDR1 is SGHRS and CDR2 is YFSETQ. The CDR3 bases are TGCGCCAGCAGCCCGGGGGGGAACACCGGGGAGCTGTTTTTT. Protein product: CASSPGGNTGELFF.

The chain combines TRBV30 with TRBJ2-5, with D possibly TRBD1 on 5 matching bases. Trimming removed 2 bases at V and 2 bases at J, with 9 bases between. The CDR3 runs to 13 residues. The germline V gene has CDR1 GTSNPN and CDR2 SVGIG (reference sequence). CDR3 residues: CAWSLRQQETQYF. CDR3 bases: TGTGCCTGGAGTTTGAGACAGCAAGAGACCCAGTACTTC.

The gene calls are TRBV2 and TRBJ1-6, with TRBD1 matching over 7 bases. The CDR3 length is 13 residues. V lost 6 bases and J lost 7; bases outside the gene matches: 3. CDR1 and CDR2 from the germline V gene are SNHLY and FYNNEI. CDR3 in DNA: TGTGCCAGCAGGGGGACAGCAAATTCACCCCTCCACTTT. Protein product: CASRGTANSPLHF.

The sample holds one count of this clone. V is TRBV6-2 or TRBV6-3 and J is TRBJ2-1; D gene unclear. CDR1 MNHEY and CDR2 SVGEGT come from the germline V gene. The ends were cut back, 7 bases at V and 9 bases at J, with 28 bases in the middle. The CDR3 runs to 17 residues. CDR3 in DNA: TGTGCCAGCACCCCGTATGGTAGGCAGGCCGGTTCGACTGAGCAGTTCTTC. Its protein is CASTPYGRQAGSTEQFF.

The chain has TRBV29-1 and TRBJ2-7, with D hard to call. The germline V gene has CDR1 SQVTM and CDR2 ANQGSEA. The CDR3 sequence is 14 residues long. The germline V and J ends were trimmed by 4 bases and 1 base, with 14 bases remaining between them. The CDR3 spells CSVASGFGSYEQYF. DNA of the CDR3: TGCAGCGTTGCATCCGGGTTCGGATCCTACGAGCAGTACTTC.

This chain connects TRBV2 to TRBJ2-7; 12 nucleotides match TRBD2. V was clipped by 6 bases and J by 0 bases; unmatched bases: 9. The CDR3 covers 17 residues. Germline V lookup: CDR1 SNHLY, CDR2 FYNNEI. CDR3 loop: CASSPLAGGLSSYEQYF. DNA of the CDR3: TGTGCCAGCAGCCCCCTAGCGGGAGGGCTGAGCTCCTACGAGCAGTACTTC. Full variable domain (rest looked up from reference TRBV2 and TRBJ2-7): EPEVTQTPSHQVTQMGQEVILRCVPISNHLYFYWYRQILGQKVEFLVSFYNNEISEKSEIFDDQFSVERPDGSNFTLKIRSTKLEDSAMYFCASSPLAGGLSSYEQYFGPGTRLTVT.

The J gene is TRBJ2-3, the V gene TRBV7-9, with D maybe TRBD2 (6 bases). Looked up from germline, CDR1 is SEHNR and CDR2 is FQNEAQ (reference sequence). The CDR3 sequence is 15 residues long. V was pared by 3 bases and J by 3 bases, with 13 bases between. The CDR3 sequence: CASSLPGVRTDTQYF. In nucleotides, the CDR3 is TGTGCCAGCAGCTTGCCGGGAGTCCGGACAGATACGCAGTATTTT.

As DNA, the CDR3 is TGTGCCAGTAGTATGGGGACACCCGATCAGCCCCAGCATTTT. This encodes CASSMGTPDQPQHF. This sequence joins TRBV19 and TRBJ1-5, with D tentatively TRBD1 (6 bases). This CDR3 is 14 amino acids long. Germline-derived CDR1 and CDR2 are LNHDA and SQIVND (reference sequence). The V and J ends lost 3 bases and 5 bases respectively, with 11 bases between them.

The V and J genes are TRBV14 and TRBJ2-7; 15 bases map to TRBD2. J lost 1 base, V lost 4 bases, and 8 bases had no gene match. Germline CDR1 and CDR2: SGHDN and FVKESK. The CDR3 runs 18 residues. The CDR3 DNA follows: TGTGCCAGCAGCCTCGGACTAGCGGGAGGGAAAGGGTCCTACGAGCAGTACTTC. This gives the protein CASSLGLAGGKGSYEQYF.

Only one count was recorded for this clone. The chain employs TRBV6-6 and TRBJ2-2; TRBD1 matches at 7 bases. V shed 5 bases and J 1 base; nucleotides not matched to a gene: 7. The germline V gene has CDR1 MNHNY and CDR2 SVGAGI (reference sequence). The CDR3 is made up of 16 amino acids. CDR3 sequence reads: CASSPTTGRNTGELFF. In DNA form, the CDR3 reads TGTGCCAGCAGTCCGACGACAGGGAGGAACACCGGGGAGCTGTTTTTT.

About this clone itself: The junction does not match germline at one end; this may be a read error. The V and J genes are TRBV7-7 and TRBJ2-7, with a tentative D call TRBD2 (5 bases). This CDR3 region has 13 residues. The germline CDR1 and CDR2 sequences are SSHAT and FNYEAQ (reference sequence). This CDR3 reads CASSLDPAGEQYF. CDR3 bases: TGTGCTAGCAGCTTAGACCCGGCGGGCGAGCAGTACTTC.

The chain carries TRBV11-3 and TRBJ1-1; no clear D. The CDR3 contains 13 residues. Germline-derived CDR1 and CDR2 are SGHNT and YENEEA. Trimming stripped 1 base from V and 2 bases from J, with 5 bases between. Written as DNA, the CDR3 is TGTGCCAGCAGCTTAGGCGCAAACACTGAAGCTTTCTTT. This translates into CASSLGANTEAFF.

This clone was detected only once. This chain uses TRBV6-5 with TRBJ2-2, with 10 bases aligning to TRBD2. From germline, CDR1 is MNHEY and CDR2 SVGAGI. Trimming at V came to 8 bases and at J to 8 bases, leaving 8 bases not matched to a gene. The length of the CDR3 is 14 residues. DNA for the CDR3: TGTGCCAGCTTGTTCCCTAGCGGGAGTGGGGAGCTGTTTTTT. It specifies CASLFPSGSGELFF.

This chain links TRBV3-1 (or the pseudogene TRBV3-2) with TRBJ2-7; 10 bases map to TRBD1. CDR1 LGHDT and CDR2 YNNKEL come from the germline V gene (reference sequence). Trimming took 1 base from V and 7 from J; bases not matched to a gene: 4. This CDR3 is built from 14 residues. The CDR3 is CASSQGTGGREQYF. The CDR3 nucleotides are TGTGCCAGCAGCCAAGGGACAGGGGGGAGAGAGCAGTACTTC.

The rearrangement joins TRBV21-1 to TRBJ1-6. TRBV21-1 is a recognized pseudogene. The CDR3 extends over 13 amino acids. The CDR3 region is CASSKGGGAPLHF. CDR3 in DNA: TGTGCCAGCAGCAAGGGAGGAGGGGCACCCCTCCACTTT.

This clone was recorded once. The rearrangement links TRBV10-1 to TRBJ2-3; 9 bases are a match to TRBD1. Trimming took 3 bases from V and 2 from J; bases not matched to a gene: 0. CDR3 size: 14 residues. In germline, CDR1 is WNHNN, CDR2 SYGVQD (reference sequence). This CDR3 reads CASSEQGATDTQYF. In nucleotides, the CDR3 is TGCGCCAGCAGTGAACAGGGGGCCACAGATACGCAGTATTTT.

V is TRBV29-1 and J is TRBJ2-7, with TRBD2 matching 8 bases. The junction had 6 bases not matched to a gene; V was cut back by 2 bases and J by 6 bases. Germline CDR1 SQVTM, CDR2 ANQGSEA. This CDR3 is built from 13 residues. The DNA of the CDR3 is TGCAGCGTTGAATTTGGTCTAGCGGGCGAGCAGTACTTC. Protein product: CSVEFGLAGEQYF.

This clone was observed a few times. The V call is TRBV30, the J call TRBJ1-5; TRBD1 might be the D (5 bases). The CDR3 spans 16 residues. V was clipped by 0 bases and J by 2 bases, with 14 bases between them. Germline-derived CDR1 and CDR2 are GTSNPN and SVGIG (reference sequence). CDR3 nucleotide sequence: TGTGCCTGGAGTGTACTGGGGAGGGGCGGCAATCAGCCCCAGCATTTT. It yields the protein CAWSVLGRGGNQPQHF.

V gene TRBV5-1 combines with J gene TRBJ2-7; 11 nucleotides line up with TRBD2. This CDR3 contains 17 residues. J was trimmed by 4 bases and V by 2 bases; bases with no gene match: 11. In germline, CDR1 is SGHRS, CDR2 YFSETQ. The CDR3 coding sequence is TGCGCCAGCAGCTTAAGGACTAGCGGGTCCTCCATATACGAGCAGTACTTC. Translating it yields CASSLRTSGSSIYEQYF.